This TCR beta chain was identified during a study of blood T cell repertoires in COVID-19. Overall study context: There were acute and convalescent COVID-19 samples, and they came from the United States, Italy and Spain. T cells, B-cell-depleted T cells, or PBMCs provided the cDNA or gDNA that served as material.

Source study methods: Nucleated cell number was recorded as an estimate derived from reference gene primer amplification. Data came from immunoSEQ multiplex PCR; TCRdb stores just in-frame clones and leaves some out. The V and J calls and clone size are taken from that table; D and trimming were inferred from the DNA. The profile shows some 99,000 clones, approximately 87% of them singletons. This receptor was identified in a woman in her sixties or seventies with acute or convalescent COVID-19. Sequenced: peripheral blood.

CDR3 loop: CASSTQGWEQFF. The CDR3 bases are TGTGCCAGCAGCACTCAGGGCTGGGAGCAGTTCTTC. The V call is TRBV11-2, the J call TRBJ2-1; the D gene is possibly TRBD1 (5 bases). This CDR3 has 12 amino acids. V lost 5 bases and J lost 10, with 12 bases in between. CDR1 is SGHAT and CDR2 is FQNNGV in the germline V gene. Drawing the rest from reference TRBV11-2 and TRBJ2-1, the complete variable domain is EAGVAQSPRYKIIEKRQSVAFWCNPISGHATLYWYQQILGQGPKLLIQFQNNGVVDDSQLPKDRFSAERLKGVDSTLKIQPAKLEDSAVYLCASSTQGWEQFFGPGTRLTVL.